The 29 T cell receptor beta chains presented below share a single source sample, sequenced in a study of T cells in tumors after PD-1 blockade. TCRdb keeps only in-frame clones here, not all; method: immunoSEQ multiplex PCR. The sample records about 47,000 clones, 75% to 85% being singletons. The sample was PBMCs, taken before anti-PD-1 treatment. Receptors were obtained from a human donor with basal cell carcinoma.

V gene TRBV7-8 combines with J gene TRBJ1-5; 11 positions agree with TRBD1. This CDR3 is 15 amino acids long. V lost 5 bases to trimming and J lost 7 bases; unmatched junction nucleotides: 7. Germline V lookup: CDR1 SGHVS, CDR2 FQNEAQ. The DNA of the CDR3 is TGTGCCAGCAGCACCTTGGGACAGGGGGAACAGCCCCAGCATTTT. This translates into CASSTLGQGEQPQHF.

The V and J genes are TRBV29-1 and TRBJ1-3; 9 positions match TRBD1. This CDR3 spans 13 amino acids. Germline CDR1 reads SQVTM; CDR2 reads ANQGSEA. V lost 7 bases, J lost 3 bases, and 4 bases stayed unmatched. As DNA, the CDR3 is TGCAGCGCCGGGACAGGGTTTGGAAACACCATATATTTT. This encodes CSAGTGFGNTIYF.

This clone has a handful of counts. Written as DNA, the CDR3 is TGCGCCAGCAGCTTAGAAATGGATAGCAATCAGCCCCAGCATTTT. Translation: CASSLEMDSNQPQHF. The chain is built from TRBV5-1 and TRBJ1-5; D remains ambiguous. Germline CDR1 SGHRS, CDR2 YFSETQ. V lost 2 bases to trimming and J lost 0 bases, with 9 bases between them. The length of the CDR3 is 15 residues.

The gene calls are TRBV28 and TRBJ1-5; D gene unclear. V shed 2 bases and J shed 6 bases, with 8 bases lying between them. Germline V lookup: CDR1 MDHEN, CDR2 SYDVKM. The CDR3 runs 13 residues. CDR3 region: CASSLVLGQPQHF. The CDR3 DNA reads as TGTGCCAGCAGTTTAGTACTAGGTCAGCCCCAGCATTTT.

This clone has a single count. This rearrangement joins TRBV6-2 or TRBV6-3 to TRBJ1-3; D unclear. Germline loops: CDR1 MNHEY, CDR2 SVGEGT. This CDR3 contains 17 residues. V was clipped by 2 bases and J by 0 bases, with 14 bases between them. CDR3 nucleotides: TGTGCCAGCAGTTACCCCCCCCTCGCATACTCTGGAAACACCATATATTTT. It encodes CASSYPPLAYSGNTIYF.

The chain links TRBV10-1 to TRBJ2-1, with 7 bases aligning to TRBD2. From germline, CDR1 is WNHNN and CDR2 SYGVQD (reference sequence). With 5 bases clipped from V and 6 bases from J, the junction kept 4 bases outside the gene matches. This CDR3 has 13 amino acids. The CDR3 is CASSKTSVNEQFF. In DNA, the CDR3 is TGCGCCAGCAGTAAAACTAGCGTCAATGAGCAGTTCTTC.

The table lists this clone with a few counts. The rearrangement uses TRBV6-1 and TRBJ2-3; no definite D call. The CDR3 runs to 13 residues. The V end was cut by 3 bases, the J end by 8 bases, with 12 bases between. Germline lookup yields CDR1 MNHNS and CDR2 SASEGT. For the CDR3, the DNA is TGTGCCAGCAGTGAGAACCCAGGCGGTACGCAGTATTTT. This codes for CASSENPGGTQYF.

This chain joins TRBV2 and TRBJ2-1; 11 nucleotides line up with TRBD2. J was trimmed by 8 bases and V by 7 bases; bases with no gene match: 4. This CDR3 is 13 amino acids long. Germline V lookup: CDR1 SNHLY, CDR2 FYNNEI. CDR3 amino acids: CASKGLAGYEQFF. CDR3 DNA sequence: TGTGCCAGCAAAGGACTAGCGGGCTATGAGCAGTTCTTC.

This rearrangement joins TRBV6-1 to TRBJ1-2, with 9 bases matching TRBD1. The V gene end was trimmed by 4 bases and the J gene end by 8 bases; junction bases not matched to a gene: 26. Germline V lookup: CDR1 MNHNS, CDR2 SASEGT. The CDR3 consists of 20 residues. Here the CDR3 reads CASSAHREGLRQGVFNGYTF. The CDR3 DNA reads TGTGCCAGCAGTGCACACCGCGAGGGTTTGAGACAGGGGGTATTTAACGGCTACACCTTC.

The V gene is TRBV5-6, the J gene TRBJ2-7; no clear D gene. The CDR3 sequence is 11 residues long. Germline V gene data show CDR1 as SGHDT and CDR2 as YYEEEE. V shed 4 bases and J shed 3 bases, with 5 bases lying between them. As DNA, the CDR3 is TGTGCCAGCAGCATCGACTACGAGCAGTACTTC. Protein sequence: CASSIDYEQYF.

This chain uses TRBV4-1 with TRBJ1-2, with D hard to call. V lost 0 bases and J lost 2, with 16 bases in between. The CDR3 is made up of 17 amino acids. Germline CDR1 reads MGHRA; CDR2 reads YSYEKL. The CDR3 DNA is TGCGCCAGCAGCCAAGAGAGAGGGCTTTCCCTAAACTATGGCTACACCTTC. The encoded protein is CASSQERGLSLNYGYTF.

CDR3 bases: TGTGCCAGCAGTCCGATGGGACTAGCGGACCGCACAGATACGCAGTATTTT. Encoded protein: CASSPMGLADRTDTQYF. The V gene is TRBV28, the J gene TRBJ2-3; 11 bases agree with TRBD2. V dropped 5 bases and J dropped 1; count of bases not matched to a gene: 8. Germline V CDR1 and CDR2: MDHEN, SYDVKM. The CDR3 has 17 amino acids.

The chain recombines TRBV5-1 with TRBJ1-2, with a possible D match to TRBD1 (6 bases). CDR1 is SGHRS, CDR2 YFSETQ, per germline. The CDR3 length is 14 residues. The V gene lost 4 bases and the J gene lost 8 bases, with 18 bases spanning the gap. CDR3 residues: CASSPGTTYRGYTF. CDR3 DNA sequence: TGCGCCAGCAGCCCAGGGACAACTTATCGAGGCTACACCTTC. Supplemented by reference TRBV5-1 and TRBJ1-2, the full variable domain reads KAGVTQTPRYLIKTRGQQVTLSCSPISGHRSVSWYQQTPGQGLQFLFEYFSETQRNKGNFPGRFSGRQFSNSRSEMNVSTLELGDSALYLCASSPGTTYRGYTFGSGTRLTVV.

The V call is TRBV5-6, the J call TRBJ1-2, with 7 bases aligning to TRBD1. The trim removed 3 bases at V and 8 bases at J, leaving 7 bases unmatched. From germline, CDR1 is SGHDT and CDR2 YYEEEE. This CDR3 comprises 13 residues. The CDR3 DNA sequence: TGTGCCAGCAGCTGGGGACAGCTGGGAGGCTACACCTTC. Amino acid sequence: CASSWGQLGGYTF.

The CDR3 coding sequence is TGTGCCAGCAGCCGGGACACCAAGGGGTATGGCTACACCTTC. This codes for CASSRDTKGYGYTF. V gene TRBV14 combines with J gene TRBJ1-2, with a possible D match to TRBD1 (6 bases). Germline V gives CDR1 SGHDN, CDR2 FVKESK. Trimming removed 4 bases from V and 5 bases from J, with 14 bases in between. The CDR3 covers 14 residues.

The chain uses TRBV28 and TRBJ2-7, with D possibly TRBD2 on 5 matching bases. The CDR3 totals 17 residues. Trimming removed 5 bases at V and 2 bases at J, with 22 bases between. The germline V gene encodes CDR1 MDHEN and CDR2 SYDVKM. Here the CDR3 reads CASSGVFGATTPYEQYF. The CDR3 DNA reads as TGTGCCAGCAGTGGGGTTTTTGGCGCGACTACCCCCTACGAGCAGTACTTC.

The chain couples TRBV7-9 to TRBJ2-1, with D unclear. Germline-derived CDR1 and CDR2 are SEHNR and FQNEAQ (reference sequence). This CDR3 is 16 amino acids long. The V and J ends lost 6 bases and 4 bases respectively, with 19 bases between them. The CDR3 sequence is CASSREAQSVYNEQFF. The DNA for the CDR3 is TGTGCCAGCAGTCGCGAAGCCCAGTCTGTTTACAATGAGCAGTTCTTC.

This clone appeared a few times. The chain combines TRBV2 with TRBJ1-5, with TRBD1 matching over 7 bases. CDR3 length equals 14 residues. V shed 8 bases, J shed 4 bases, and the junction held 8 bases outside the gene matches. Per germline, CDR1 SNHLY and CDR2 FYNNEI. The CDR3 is CASRVGTANQPQHF. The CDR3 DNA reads TGTGCCAGCCGAGTGGGGACAGCGAATCAGCCCCAGCATTTT.

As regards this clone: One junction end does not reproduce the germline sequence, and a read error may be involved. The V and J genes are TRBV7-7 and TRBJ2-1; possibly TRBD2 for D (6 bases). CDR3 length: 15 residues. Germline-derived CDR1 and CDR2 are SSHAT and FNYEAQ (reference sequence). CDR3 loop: CASSLQRVTYNEQFF. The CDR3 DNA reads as TGTGCTAGCAGCTTACAGCGGGTGACCTACAATGAGCAGTTCTTC.

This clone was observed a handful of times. The CDR3 region is CASSQEGQLPYGYTF. CDR3 in DNA: TGTGCCAGCAGCCAAGAGGGACAGCTGCCCTATGGCTACACCTTC. This chain connects TRBV4-2 to TRBJ1-2; 7 bases align to TRBD1. V gave up 0 bases and J gave up 4 bases; unmatched junction bases: 5. The CDR3 consists of 15 residues. Germline V gene sequence: CDR1 LGHNA, CDR2 YNFKEQ.

This chain's CDR3 is CASSPRGRKIDEFYGYTF. The CDR3 nucleotides are TGTGCCAGCAGTCCAAGAGGGCGGAAGATTGATGAATTCTATGGCTACACCTTC. The rearrangement links TRBV14 to TRBJ1-2; no clear D. V was pared by 6 bases and J by 4 bases, with 27 bases between. The CDR3 extends over 18 amino acids. Germline assignment: CDR1 SGHDN and CDR2 FVKESK.

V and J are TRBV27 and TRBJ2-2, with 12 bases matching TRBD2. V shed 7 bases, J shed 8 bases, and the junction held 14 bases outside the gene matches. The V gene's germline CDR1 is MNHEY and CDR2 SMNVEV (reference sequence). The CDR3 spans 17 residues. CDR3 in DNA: TGTGCCAGCACCTCTCACGGGACTAGCGGGCCCTGGGGGGAGCTGTTTTTT. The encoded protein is CASTSHGTSGPWGELFF.

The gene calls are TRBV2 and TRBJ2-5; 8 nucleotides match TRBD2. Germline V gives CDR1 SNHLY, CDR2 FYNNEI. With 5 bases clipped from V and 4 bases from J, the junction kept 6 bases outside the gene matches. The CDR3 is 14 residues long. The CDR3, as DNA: TGTGCCAGCAGTCCTCGGGGGGGCGGAGAGACCCAGTACTTC. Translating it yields CASSPRGGGETQYF.

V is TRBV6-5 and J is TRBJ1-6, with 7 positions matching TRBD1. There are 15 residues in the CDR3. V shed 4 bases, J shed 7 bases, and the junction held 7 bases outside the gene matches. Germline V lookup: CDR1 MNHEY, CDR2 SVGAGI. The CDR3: CASSWDSINNSPLHF. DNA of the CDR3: TGTGCCAGCAGTTGGGACAGTATTAACAATTCACCCCTCCACTTT.

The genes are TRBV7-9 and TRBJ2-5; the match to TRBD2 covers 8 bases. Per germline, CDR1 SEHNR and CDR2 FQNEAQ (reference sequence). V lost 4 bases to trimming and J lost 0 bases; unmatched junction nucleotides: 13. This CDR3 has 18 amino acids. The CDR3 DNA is TGTGCCAGCAGCTCCCCACGGAGCGGGGGCCCCCACCAAGAGACCCAGTACTTC. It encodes CASSSPRSGGPHQETQYF.

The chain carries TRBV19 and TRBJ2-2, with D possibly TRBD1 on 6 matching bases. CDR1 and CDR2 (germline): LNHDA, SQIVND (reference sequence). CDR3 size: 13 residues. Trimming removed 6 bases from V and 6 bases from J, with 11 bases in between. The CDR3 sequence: CASSQTGPGELFF. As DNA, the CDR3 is TGTGCCAGTAGCCAGACAGGTCCCGGGGAGCTGTTTTTT.

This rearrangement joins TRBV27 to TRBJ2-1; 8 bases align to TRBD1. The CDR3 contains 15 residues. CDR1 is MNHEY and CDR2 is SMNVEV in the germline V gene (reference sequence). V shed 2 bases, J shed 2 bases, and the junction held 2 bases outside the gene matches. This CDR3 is CASSLMGQAYNEQFF. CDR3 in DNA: TGTGCCAGCAGTTTAATGGGACAGGCCTACAATGAGCAGTTCTTC.

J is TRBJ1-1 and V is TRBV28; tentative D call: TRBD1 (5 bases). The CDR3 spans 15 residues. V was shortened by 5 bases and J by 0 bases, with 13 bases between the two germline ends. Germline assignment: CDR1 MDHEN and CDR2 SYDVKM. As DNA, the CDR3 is TGTGCCAGCAGTCCGCCGGCAGGGATGAACACTGAAGCTTTCTTT. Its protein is CASSPPAGMNTEAFF.

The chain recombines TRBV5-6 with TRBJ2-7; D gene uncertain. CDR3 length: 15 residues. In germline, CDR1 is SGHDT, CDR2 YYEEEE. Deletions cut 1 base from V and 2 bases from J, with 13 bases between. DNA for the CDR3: TGTGCCAGCAGCTTGCCTGGTCAGATGACCTACGAGCAGTACTTC. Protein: CASSLPGQMTYEQYF.